This TCR beta chain was found in a study of identical twins. TCRdb independently ran MiXCR on the 5' RACE reads; one entry per CDR3 protein. The sample consists of about 500,000 distinct CDR3 sequences, roughly 13% of them appearing once. Study-wide results and caveats: Twin pairs had excess sharing that was weaker in beta out-of-frame sequences. Twin-shared out-of-frame alpha sequences were enriched for low generation probability. Without tracking the same donors, conclusions rested on cross-sectional statistical analysis. It was out-of-frame TCR alpha sharing in monozygotic twins that models underestimated.

The V and J ends lost 2 bases and 3 bases, in that order; junction bases with no gene match: 6. The CDR3 is 16 residues long. This clonotype has at least ten counts. Its antigen is as yet unknown. The same sample was also used in a study of yellow fever vaccine responses in identical twins.

This TCR came from a woman in her late teens or twenties in good health. What was sequenced was CD4+ T cells sorted from blood. V gene TRBV12-3 or TRBV12-4 combines with J gene TRBJ1-2; 10 nucleotides agree with TRBD1. The CDR3 DNA follows: TGTGCCAGCAGTTTAACGACAGGGGGCAGTGACTATGGCTACACCTTC. Protein sequence: CASSLTTGGSDYGYTF.